This is a list of T cell receptor beta chains from one sample in a study of CD8 T cells in Susac syndrome. TCRdb re-analysed the immunoSEQ multiplex PCR reads in MiXCR, keeping a single row per CDR3 protein. The table includes a few hundred thousand distinct CDR3 sequences, roughly 84% detected once. Input material: CD8+ T cells from PBMCs. All receptors derive from a human donor with multiple sclerosis. Each CDR3 is given with its conserved first and last residue.

V	CDR3
TRBV9	CASSLLDRGREQYF
TRBV28	CASSPIRGNQPRHF
TRBV28	CAGTSGRGSNDEQFF
TRBV10-3	CAISESISSNSPLHF
TRBV6-2/TRBV6-3	CASSAYYRDTQYF
TRBV28	CASSLDGDEQFF
TRBV9	CASSVELESYEQYF
TRBV25-1	CASSEWAGPGYEQYF
TRBV6-4	CASSPGGSGDPLEQYF
TRBV5-1	CASSSNRHPYEQYF
TRBV7-6	CASSLRGGEQYF
TRBV28	CASSRGLNEKLFF
TRBV27	CASSFSRDTGELFF
TRBV13	CASSLAAGPETQYF